What follows are 26 T cell receptor beta chains derived from one specimen sequenced in a study of ipilimumab plus nivolumab after autologous stem cell transplantation. Generated by immunoSEQ multiplex PCR, the TCRdb table keeps only in-frame clones and is missing some. This sample has about 3,200 clones; 84% occur once, and the top ten carry about 12%. Sequenced material: PBMCs, taken in a trial of ipilimumab plus nivolumab as post-transplant consolidation. These receptors were taken from a male donor with multiple myeloma.

This sequence joins TRBV28 and TRBJ1-2; D is uncertain. The CDR3 runs 13 residues. Trimming removed 3 bases from V and 6 bases from J, with 11 bases in between. In germline, CDR1 is MDHEN, CDR2 SYDVKM. This CDR3 reads CASSLRQSDGYTF. For the CDR3, the DNA is TGTGCCAGCAGTTTGCGTCAGAGTGATGGCTACACCTTC.

The chain uses TRBV19 and TRBJ1-5; TRBD1 agrees at 8 bases. Germline V gene data show CDR1 as LNHDA and CDR2 as SQIVND (reference sequence). The ends lost 7 bases at V and 7 bases at J; junction bases unmatched: 6. The CDR3 is made up of 13 amino acids. The CDR3 reads CASTGGGWQPQHF. CDR3 nucleotide sequence: TGTGCCAGTACAGGGGGCGGATGGCAGCCCCAGCATTTT.

The chain employs TRBV9 and TRBJ2-7; D not resolved. Between the trimmed V and J ends, which lost 0 bases and 2 bases, there was a span of 9 bases. CDR1 is SGDLS and CDR2 is YYNGEE in the germline V gene. The CDR3 has 14 amino acids. The CDR3 DNA is TGTGCCAGCAGCGTAGACATGGGCCCCTACGAGCAGTACTTC. Translating it yields CASSVDMGPYEQYF.

V is TRBV7-9 and J is TRBJ2-1, with TRBD2 identical over 8 bases. The CDR3 is 16 amino acids. From germline, CDR1 is SEHNR and CDR2 FQNEAQ (reference sequence). Trimming at V came to 4 bases and at J to 2 bases, leaving 7 bases not matched to a gene. The CDR3 nucleotides are TGTGCCAGCAGCTCACCAGCGGGGGAGGCCTACAATGAGCAGTTCTTC. Translated: CASSSPAGEAYNEQFF.

This clone showed up just once. The chain employs TRBV7-2 and TRBJ1-4, with D perhaps TRBD1 (5 bases). V lost 0 bases to trimming and J lost 12 bases, with 11 bases between them. This CDR3 has 13 amino acids. Germline CDR1 is SGHTA and CDR2 is FQGNSA. CDR3 in DNA: TGTGCCAGCAGCTTAGCCGTGGGGCGAGAACTGTTTTTT. This codes for CASSLAVGRELFF.

This clone was seen just once. The rearrangement links TRBV7-6 to TRBJ2-5; D remains unclear. The V end was cut by 5 bases, the J end by 5 bases, with 18 bases between. Germline V gene data show CDR1 as SGHVS and CDR2 as FNYEAQ. CDR3 length: 15 residues. The CDR3 loop reads CASSLVMSYGETQYF. The DNA of the CDR3 is TGTGCCAGCAGCCTAGTGATGAGTTACGGGGAGACCCAGTACTTC.

The genes are TRBV27 and TRBJ2-7; perhaps D is TRBD1 or TRBD2 (6 bases each). V was trimmed by 8 bases and J by 9 bases, leaving 14 bases between them. The CDR3 is 11 amino acids. CDR1 MNHEY and CDR2 SMNVEV come from the germline V gene (reference sequence). DNA for the CDR3: TGTGCCAGCCAACGGGGGCAGGTGCAGTACTTC. The encoded protein is CASQRGQVQYF.

This clone has more than one count but fewer than ten. V is TRBV6-5 and J is TRBJ1-5, with D maybe TRBD1 (5 bases). CDR3 length: 14 amino acids. V was cut by 5 bases and J by 7 bases, with 15 bases left in between. CDR1 MNHEY and CDR2 SVGAGI come from the germline V gene. CDR3 amino acids: CASSPQGGSQPQHF. CDR3 sequence (DNA): TGTGCCAGCAGTCCCCAGGGAGGGTCGCAGCCCCAGCATTTT.

This clone was seen only once. CDR3 in amino acids: CASSDSTWEGFFVVGQPQHF. In DNA form, the CDR3 reads TGTGCCAGCAGTGACTCGACTTGGGAAGGGTTCTTCGTCGTCGGTCAGCCCCAGCATTTT. The rearrangement links TRBV6-4 to TRBJ1-5; no clear D gene. Germline V gives CDR1 MRHNA, CDR2 SNTAGT. This CDR3 has 20 residues. V dropped 0 bases and J dropped 6 bases, with 27 bases sitting between them.

This clone was picked up one time. The gene calls are TRBV19 and TRBJ1-3; TRBD1 is a possible D gene (6 bases). The CDR3 runs 16 residues. CDR1 is LNHDA, CDR2 SQIVND, per germline (reference sequence). V lost 3 bases to trimming and J lost 0 bases, with 12 bases between them. CDR3 sequence reads: CASSMGAIGSGNTIYF. The CDR3 nucleotides read TGTGCCAGTAGTATGGGGGCCATCGGCTCTGGAAACACCATATATTTT.

The chain has TRBV7-9 and TRBJ2-3, with a weak D call TRBD2 (5 bases). In germline, CDR1 is SEHNR, CDR2 FQNEAQ (reference sequence). CDR3 length: 15 residues. V lost 5 bases to trimming and J lost 2 bases, with 14 bases between them. CDR3 in DNA: TGTGCCAGCAGCGGGCGGGCCTCGACCACAGATACGCAGTATTTT. It is translated as CASSGRASTTDTQYF.

V is TRBV6-1 and J is TRBJ1-2; 8 bases match TRBD1. J gave up 8 bases and V 1 base, and 3 bases lay outside the gene matches. The CDR3 runs 13 residues. Germline V gives CDR1 MNHNS, CDR2 SASEGT. CDR3 sequence reads: CASSEGTGKGYTF. The CDR3 nucleotides are TGTGCCAGCAGTGAAGGGACAGGGAAAGGCTACACCTTC.

The V gene is TRBV13, the J gene TRBJ2-7; D gene ambiguous. V gave up 3 bases and J gave up 3 bases, with 6 bases separating them. The CDR3 sequence is 12 residues long. From germline, CDR1 is PRHDT and CDR2 FYEKMQ (reference sequence). The CDR3 DNA is TGTGCCAGCAGCTTGGGGAACTACGAGCAGTACTTC. Translated: CASSLGNYEQYF. The variable domain in full, with the rest retrieved from reference TRBV13 and TRBJ2-7, is AAGVIQSPRHLIKEKRETATLKCYPIPRHDTVYWYQQGPGQDPQFLISFYEKMQSDKGSIPDRFSAQQFSDYHSELNMSSLELGDSALYFCASSLGNYEQYFGPGTRLTVT.

J is TRBJ1-6 and V is TRBV6-1; 8 bases line up with TRBD1. Germline-derived CDR1 and CDR2 are MNHNS and SASEGT. The CDR3 consists of 14 residues. J lost 10 bases, V lost 6 bases, and 8 bases had no gene match. CDR3 DNA sequence: TGTGCCAGCAGGGACCGACAGGGGAACTCACCCCTCCACTTT. Its translation: CASRDRQGNSPLHF.

The V call is TRBV5-4, the J call TRBJ1-1, with D perhaps TRBD1 (6 bases). V lost 5 bases to trimming and J lost 2 bases, with 13 bases between them. The CDR3 spans 14 residues. Per germline, CDR1 SGHNT and CDR2 YYREEE (reference sequence). The CDR3, as DNA: TGTGCCAGCAGAACCTGGACAGATAACACTGAAGCTTTCTTT. Its protein product is CASRTWTDNTEAFF.

The gene calls are TRBV7-9 and TRBJ2-5, with 7 bases lining up with TRBD1. Germline assignment: CDR1 SEHNR and CDR2 FQNEAQ (reference sequence). The CDR3 length is 16 residues. Trimming removed 5 bases from V and 2 bases from J; junction bases left unmatched: 11. Here the CDR3 reads CASSPTPGQNQETQYF. For the CDR3, the DNA is TGTGCCAGCAGCCCCACCCCGGGACAGAATCAAGAGACCCAGTACTTC.

This sequence joins TRBV11-3 and TRBJ2-2; no clear D. The CDR3 has 14 residues. Germline assignment: CDR1 SGHNT and CDR2 YENEEA. Trimming took 1 base from V and 3 from J, leaving 6 bases between them. CDR3 amino acids: CASSLGSDTGELFF. The CDR3, as DNA: TGTGCCAGCAGCTTAGGGTCGGACACCGGGGAGCTGTTTTTT.

This rearrangement joins TRBV18 to TRBJ1-5; TRBD1 is a possible D gene (5 bases). Trimming removed 3 bases from V and 3 bases from J, with 12 bases in between. Germline V gene data show CDR1 as KGHSH and CDR2 as LQKENI. This CDR3 is built from 15 residues. The CDR3 region is CASSPSGGINQPQHF. The DNA of the CDR3 is TGTGCCAGCTCACCTTCCGGGGGAATCAATCAGCCCCAGCATTTT.

The chain joins TRBV9 to TRBJ2-5; maybe TRBD2 (7 bases). The CDR3 loop spans 16 amino acids. Germline V gene sequence: CDR1 SGDLS, CDR2 YYNGEE. V dropped 0 bases and J dropped 5 bases, with 17 bases sitting between them. CDR3 nucleotide sequence: TGTGCCAGCAGCGTAGAAGGGGGGGCCCCGAGGGAGACCCAGTACTTC. It encodes CASSVEGGAPRETQYF.

This clone was counted a few times. The chain combines TRBV7-6 with TRBJ2-1; TRBD2 matches 7 bases. Trimming cost V 1 base and J 7 bases; bases outside gene matches: 4. CDR1 is SGHVS and CDR2 is FNYEAQ in the germline V gene. The CDR3 has 14 amino acids. The CDR3 loop reads CASSLEVSGNEQFF. For the CDR3, the DNA is TGTGCCAGCAGCTTAGAGGTTAGCGGGAATGAGCAGTTCTTC.

The rearrangement joins TRBV2 to TRBJ2-2; 10 nucleotides match TRBD2. The CDR3 contains 14 residues. Germline trimming cut 7 bases from V and 8 bases from J; bases unmatched to any gene: 7. Germline assignment: CDR1 SNHLY and CDR2 FYNNEI. DNA for the CDR3: TGTGCCAGCATGTTAAGCGGGGGGGCTGGGGAGCTGTTTTTT. This gives the protein CASMLSGGAGELFF.

CDR3 protein: CASSALLGDSNQPQHF. Written as DNA, the CDR3 is TGCGCCAGCAGTGCATTGTTGGGAGATAGCAATCAGCCCCAGCATTTT. This sequence joins TRBV10-2 and TRBJ1-5, with D hard to call. This CDR3 is built from 16 residues. Germline CDR1 WSHSY, CDR2 SAAADI. V was trimmed by 4 bases and J by 0 bases, leaving 13 bases between them.

The chain links TRBV10-3 to TRBJ2-3; tentative D call: TRBD2 (5 bases). Between the trimmed V and J ends, which lost 6 bases and 2 bases, there was a span of 15 bases. In germline, CDR1 is ENHRY, CDR2 SYGVKD. The CDR3 has 15 residues. The CDR3 reads CAIRDPGTPTDTQYF. The DNA of the CDR3 is TGTGCCATCAGAGACCCGGGAACCCCCACAGATACGCAGTATTTT.

The chain combines TRBV7-9 with TRBJ2-5; D might be TRBD1 (6 bases). Per germline, CDR1 SEHNR and CDR2 FQNEAQ (reference sequence). Trimming took off 3 bases at V and 3 bases at J, with 8 bases between the two ends. This CDR3 has 13 residues. The CDR3 is CASSFNREETQYF. CDR3 coding DNA: TGTGCCAGCAGCTTTAACAGGGAAGAGACCCAGTACTTC.

V gene TRBV28 combines with J gene TRBJ1-2; weak D call: TRBD1 (6 bases). Per the germline V gene, CDR1 is MDHEN and CDR2 is SYDVKM. The CDR3 has 14 amino acids. The V end lost 6 bases, the J end lost 7 bases, and 18 bases lay between the germline ends. This chain's CDR3 is CASRPPGGRTGYTF. The CDR3 DNA is TGTGCCAGCAGACCCCCCGGGGGCCGGACTGGCTACACCTTC.

This clone was observed a few times. V gene TRBV27 combines with J gene TRBJ2-7; D might be TRBD1 (6 bases). The CDR3 runs 14 residues. CDR1 and CDR2 (germline): MNHEY, SMNVEV (reference sequence). V lost 5 bases to trimming and J lost 3 bases, with 14 bases between them. The DNA for the CDR3 is TGTGCCAGCAGTCCGACAGGTGGACTCTACGAGCAGTACTTC. This encodes CASSPTGGLYEQYF.